Listed below are T cell receptor beta chains from one sample, sequenced in a study of blood T cell repertoires in COVID-19. TCRdb's copy holds only in-frame clones and misses some; the assay was immunoSEQ multiplex PCR. The sample lists approximately 220,000 clones; 85% to 90% were seen once. The sequenced sample was peripheral blood. These receptors all come from a man in his fifties or sixties with acute or convalescent COVID-19. The CDR3 runs from the conserved cysteine through the conserved F or W. D genes are given only for firm matches. Size values are once, few and many counts, or a class for expanded clones, and some rows have none.

V gene	clone size	CDR3 length	D gene	J gene	CDR3 DNA	CDR3 protein
TRBV28	-	14	TRBD1	TRBJ1-5	TGTGCCAGCAGTCCCCCACAGGGGGCTCAGCCCCAGCATTTT	CASSPPQGAQPQHF
TRBV6-5	-	15	TRBD1	TRBJ1-2	TGTGCCACCTCGACAGGGGGCGAAGGGGCCTATGGCTACACCTTC	CATSTGGEGAYGYTF
TRBV18	few	13	-	TRBJ1-5	TGTGCCAGCTCACTAGATAGCAATCAGCCCCAGCATTTT	CASSLDSNQPQHF
TRBV12-3/TRBV12-4	-	13	-	TRBJ1-1	TGTGCCAGCAGTTTAGCCGGGGGTACTGAAGCTTTCTTT	CASSLAGGTEAFF
TRBV7-8	-	17	TRBD1	TRBJ2-7	TGTGCCAGCAGCCCAACAAACCCGGGACAGGCGCCCTACGAGCAGTACTTC	CASSPTNPGQAPYEQYF
TRBV11-1	-	16	-	TRBJ2-1	TGTGCCAGCAGCTTAGACGGTGTAGCACCCTACAATGAGCAGTTCTTC	CASSLDGVAPYNEQFF
TRBV25-1	-	13	-	TRBJ1-2	TGTGCCAGCACCAACACGGGGGTCTATGGCTACACCTTC	CASTNTGVYGYTF
TRBV5-5	-	15	TRBD1	TRBJ1-5	TGTGCCAGCAGCGGGGGACAGGGTTTGGTGGGGCCCCAGCATTTT	CASSGGQGLVGPQHF
TRBV6-5	-	15	TRBD2	TRBJ2-7	TGTGCCAGCAGCTCCACGGGGGGGGCACCCTACGAGCAGTACTTC	CASSSTGGAPYEQYF
TRBV5-1	-	16	TRBD1	TRBJ1-4	TGCGCCAGCACAACAGGGGCACTAGTGTCTAATGAAAAACTGTTTTTT	CASTTGALVSNEKLFF
TRBV7-9	-	14	-	TRBJ1-6	TGTGCCAGCAGCTCGCCCAGGTCATATTCACCCCTCCACTTT	CASSSPRSYSPLHF
TRBV9	-	15	-	TRBJ2-1	TGTGCCAGCAGCCCCCAGGGCAGCTCCTACAATGAGCAGTTCTTC	CASSPQGSSYNEQFF
TRBV9	-	14	-	TRBJ2-2	TGTGCCAGCAGCGTAGAAGTCTACGCCGGGGAGCTGTTTTTT	CASSVEVYAGELFF
TRBV10-2	once	13	-	TRBJ1-2	TGCGCCAGCAGTGAGCCCCTTTATAGTGGCTACACCTTC	CASSEPLYSGYTF
TRBV25-1	once	13	-	TRBJ1-2	TGTGCCAGCAGTGATCAGGGTACCTATGGCTACACCTTC	CASSDQGTYGYTF
TRBV11-2	-	14	-	TRBJ1-3	TGTGCCAGCAGCTTACAGGACTCTGGAAACACCATATATTTT	CASSLQDSGNTIYF
TRBV5-4	few	15	-	TRBJ1-1	TGTGCCAGCAGCTTGGGCCGGGGGTACTCCACTGAAGCTTTCTTT	CASSLGRGYSTEAFF
TRBV5-1	-	14	TRBD1	TRBJ1-4	TGCGCCAGCAGCAGCGGACAGGGCGGTGAAAAACTGTTTTTT	CASSSGQGGEKLFF
TRBV6-2/TRBV6-3	-	16	-	TRBJ1-4	TGTGCCAGCAGCCCCCCGACCCCCGGTGAGGGTGAAAAACTGTTTTTT	CASSPPTPGEGEKLFF
TRBV7-9	-	14	-	TRBJ1-2	TGTGCCAGCAGCGGAGACAGCGCTAACTATGGCTACACCTTC	CASSGDSANYGYTF
TRBV6-6	once	16	TRBD1	TRBJ1-6	TGTGCCAGCAGTTACGCTGGACAGGGCTATAATTCACCCCTCCACTTT	CASSYAGQGYNSPLHF
TRBV6-5	-	12	-	TRBJ1-6	TGTGCCAGCAGTAGGGACAACTCACCCCTCCACTTT	CASSRDNSPLHF
TRBV20-1	-	11	-	TRBJ1-2	TGCAGTGCTAGTGATAGGGGTGGCTACACCTTC	CSASDRGGYTF
TRBV4-2	once	15	-	TRBJ1-4	TGTGCCAGCAGCCGCCCTGCGGGGCTCGATGAAAAACTGTTTTTT	CASSRPAGLDEKLFF
TRBV7-2	-	17	TRBD2	TRBJ2-1	TGTGCCAGCAGCCCCGGGACTAGCGGGGGGGCTTACAATGAGCAGTTCTTC	CASSPGTSGGAYNEQFF
TRBV5-4	once	16	-	TRBJ2-3	TGTGCCAGCAGCTTGTTTTTACAGGGTGGCACAGATACGCAGTATTTT	CASSLFLQGGTDTQYF
TRBV4-1	-	16	TRBD2	TRBJ2-1	TGCGCCAGCAGCCAAGATCGGGGACTAGGCTACAATGAGCAGTTCTTC	CASSQDRGLGYNEQFF
TRBV2	-	15	TRBD2	TRBJ2-1	TGTGCCAGCAGATTGTTAGCGGGGGCCCACAATGAGCAGTTCTTC	CASRLLAGAHNEQFF
TRBV5-1	-	14	TRBD2	TRBJ2-1	TGCGCCACCTCCCCGACTAGCGCGGGGAATGAGCAGTTCTTC	CATSPTSAGNEQFF
TRBV5-8	-	14	-	TRBJ1-2	TGTGCCAGCAGCTTCCCCACAGGGAGTCTTGGCTACACCTTC	CASSFPTGSLGYTF
TRBV23-1	few	17	TRBD2	TRBJ2-2	TGCGCCAGCAGTCAACTGGCGACTAGCCCGTACACCGGGGAGCTGTTTTTT	CASSQLATSPYTGELFF
TRBV11-2	-	16	TRBD1	TRBJ2-1	TGTGCCAGCAGCTCCCCACAGGGGATCTCCTACAATGAGCAGTTCTTC	CASSSPQGISYNEQFF
TRBV29-1	-	15	-	TRBJ1-4	TGCAGCGTTGAAGATCGAGGCAAAGTTCCAGCCGGGCTGTTTTTT	CSVEDRGKVPAGLFF
TRBV5-1	once	15	-	TRBJ1-1	TGCGCCAGCAGCTTGGGACATGCCACGAACACTGAAGCTTTCTTT	CASSLGHATNTEAFF
TRBV19	-	12	-	TRBJ2-7	TGTGCCAGTAGCCAAGGGGGGGGCGAGCAGTACTTC	CASSQGGGEQYF
TRBV13	few	12	TRBD2	TRBJ2-7	TGTGCCAGCAGCTTCCCGGGAGGGGGACCTCACTTC	CASSFPGGGPHF
TRBV9	-	16	TRBD2	TRBJ2-2	TGTGCCAGCAGCGCCCAGCGGGGGGGCCCCTCCGGGGAGCTGTTTTTT	CASSAQRGGPSGELFF
TRBV11-2	once	15	-	TRBJ2-3	TGTGCCAGCAGCTTGCGCAGCGGGCGCACAGATACGCAGTATTTT	CASSLRSGRTDTQYF
TRBV2	-	14	-	TRBJ2-7	TGTGCCAGCAGGGGGGGGCTGGAGATCTTGGAGCAGTACTTC	CASRGGLEILEQYF
TRBV10-2	once	14	TRBD2	TRBJ2-5	TGCGCCAGCAGGGGCGGGGGGGCCGGAGAGACCCAGTACTTC	CASRGGGAGETQYF
TRBV14	few	16	-	TRBJ1-1	TGTGCCAGCAGCCAAGATCTCGGCCAGGTGTACACTGAAGCTTTCTTT	CASSQDLGQVYTEAFF